A single sample is the source of the 32 T cell receptor beta chains below, sequenced in a study of cytomegalovirus exposure and HLA in healthy donors. It was with 60 Vbeta and 13 Jbeta primers that the PCR ran. This table comes from immunoSEQ multiplex PCR, and its TCRdb copy is limited to in-frame clones, with some not included. The sample has some 190,000 clones, about 84% seen once; the top ten hold roughly 13%. The sequencing input was PBMCs. The source of these receptors is a young woman in good health and CMV-seropositive.

This chain uses TRBV4-1 with TRBJ2-4; tentative D call: TRBD1 (6 bases). Trimming took 2 bases from V and 1 from J, leaving 9 bases between them. The CDR3 length is 15 residues. Germline V gene data show CDR1 as MGHRA and CDR2 as YSYEKL. CDR3 protein: CASSQTGLAKNIQYF. DNA for the CDR3: TGCGCCAGCAGCCAAACAGGGTTGGCCAAAAACATTCAGTACTTC.

V is TRBV6-5 and J is TRBJ2-7; D is ambiguous. V lost 6 bases to trimming and J lost 5 bases, with 17 bases between them. The CDR3 is 14 amino acids. Germline V lookup: CDR1 MNHEY, CDR2 SVGAGI. The CDR3 DNA reads as TGTGCCAGCAGCCCCCTTAGAAGTCTGGACGAGCAGTACTTC. Amino acid sequence: CASSPLRSLDEQYF.

V and J are TRBV7-8 and TRBJ1-1; D not resolved. The CDR3 contains 14 residues. Trimming stripped 5 bases from V and 4 bases from J, with 14 bases between. Germline V gene lookup returns CDR1 SGHVS and CDR2 FQNEAQ. CDR3 sequence: CASSLMVGSTEAFF. CDR3 in DNA: TGTGCCAGCAGCCTGATGGTGGGGAGCACTGAAGCTTTCTTT.

This chain joins TRBV4-2 and TRBJ2-5; D is perhaps TRBD1 (6 bases). Trimming took 0 bases from V and 5 from J, leaving 13 bases between them. Germline assignment: CDR1 LGHNA and CDR2 YNFKEQ. This CDR3 has 15 amino acids. The CDR3, as DNA: TGTGCCAGCAGCCAAGAACCAACAGGGTGGGAGACCCAGTACTTC. Translation gives CASSQEPTGWETQYF.

With regard to this clone: Other nucleotide sequences in the sample specify the same CDR3. The V gene is TRBV5-1, the J gene TRBJ1-1; unclear D gene. The germline CDR1 and CDR2 sequences are SGHRS and YFSETQ. This CDR3 has 13 residues. The V end was cut by 1 base, the J end by 0 bases, with 4 bases between. CDR3 in DNA: TGCGCCAGCAGCTTGCTTTTGAACACTGAAGCTTTCTTT. Residues: CASSLLLNTEAFF.

The genes are TRBV18 and TRBJ2-1; maybe TRBD2 (5 bases). Germline V lookup: CDR1 KGHSH, CDR2 LQKENI. The CDR3 runs to 17 residues. V was clipped by 4 bases and J by 1 base, with 17 bases between them. The CDR3 is CASSLIPDERSYNEQFF. CDR3 bases: TGTGCCAGCTCACTCATCCCCGACGAGCGGTCCTACAATGAGCAGTTCTTC.

This chain uses TRBV28 with TRBJ2-5; maybe TRBD1 (6 bases). V dropped 7 bases and J dropped 4 bases, with 16 bases sitting between them. CDR3 length: 14 residues. CDR1 is MDHEN, CDR2 SYDVKM, per germline. The CDR3, as DNA: TGTGCCAGCAAAGGAACAGGGCCCGCAGAGACCCAGTACTTC. This codes for CASKGTGPAETQYF. Using reference TRBV28 and TRBJ2-5 for the parts outside the CDR3, the full variable domain is DVKVTQSSRYLVKRTGEKVFLECVQDMDHENMFWYRQDPGLGLRLIYFSYDVKMKEKGDIPEGYSVSREKKERFSLILESASTNQTSMYLCASKGTGPAETQYFGPGTRLLVL.

This sequence joins TRBV18 and TRBJ1-3, with D perhaps matching TRBD1 (6 bases). Trimming removed 6 bases at V and 3 bases at J, with 12 bases between. The CDR3 has 14 residues. Germline values: CDR1 KGHSH, CDR2 LQKENI. For the CDR3, the DNA is TGTGCCAGCTCGACAGGAGTAGGTGGAAACACCATATATTTT. Protein: CASSTGVGGNTIYF. The full variable domain, completed using reference TRBV18 and TRBJ1-3, is NAGVMQNPRHLVRRRGQEARLRCSPMKGHSHVYWYRQLPEEGLKFMVYLQKENIIDESGMPKERFSAEFPKEGPSILRIQQVVRGDSAAYFCASSTGVGGNTIYFGEGSWLTVV.

The J gene is TRBJ1-4, the V gene TRBV11-3, with D hard to call. V lost 1 base and J lost 8, with 11 bases in between. The germline V gene has CDR1 SGHNT and CDR2 YENEEA. The CDR3 is 14 residues long. CDR3 protein: CASSLGARGEKLFF. The CDR3 nucleotides read TGTGCCAGCAGCTTAGGGGCCCGAGGGGAAAAACTGTTTTTT.

The rearrangement links TRBV4-2 to TRBJ2-1; 9 nucleotides line up with TRBD2. Germline V lookup: CDR1 LGHNA, CDR2 YNFKEQ. The V segment lost 0 bases and the J segment 4 bases; nucleotides outside the gene matches: 4. CDR3 length equals 16 residues. CDR3 residues: CASSQELAGGYNEQFF. The CDR3 coding sequence is TGTGCCAGCAGCCAAGAACTAGCGGGCGGGTACAATGAGCAGTTCTTC.

The chain carries TRBV6-5 and TRBJ1-4; 8 nucleotides match TRBD1. Germline lookup yields CDR1 MNHEY and CDR2 SVGAGI. The CDR3 length is 15 residues. V shed 4 bases and J 7 bases; nucleotides not matched to a gene: 8. Here the CDR3 reads CASSLQGVDGEKLFF. The CDR3 nucleotides read TGTGCCAGCAGTTTACAGGGGGTAGACGGTGAAAAACTGTTTTTT.

The chain has TRBV5-1 and TRBJ1-1; D remains ambiguous. V was pared by 0 bases and J by 2 bases, with 8 bases between. This CDR3 region has 14 residues. Germline-derived CDR1 and CDR2 are SGHRS and YFSETQ. Here the CDR3 DNA reads TGCGCCAGCAGCTTGGGGCAGGCTAACACTGAAGCTTTCTTT. It codes for CASSLGQANTEAFF.

The rearrangement links TRBV7-6 to TRBJ2-5, with 9 positions matching TRBD2. In germline, CDR1 is SGHVS, CDR2 FNYEAQ. V lost 5 bases to trimming and J lost 1 base; unmatched junction nucleotides: 8. The CDR3 contains 16 residues. The CDR3 nucleotides are TGTGCCAGCAGCAAGACTAGCGGACTAGTCCAAGAGACCCAGTACTTC. Amino acid sequence: CASSKTSGLVQETQYF.

The rearrangement uses TRBV11-1 and TRBJ2-2, with TRBD1 identical over 12 bases. The germline V gene encodes CDR1 SGHAT and CDR2 FQDESV (reference sequence). This CDR3 is built from 17 residues. After removal of 2 bases from V and 4 bases from J, the junction contained 5 bases not matched to a gene. For the CDR3, the DNA is TGTGCCAGCAGCTTATCGGGACAGGGGGCGGGCACCGGGGAGCTGTTTTTT. This translates into CASSLSGQGAGTGELFF.

This chain uses TRBV28 with TRBJ2-7; 8 positions agree with TRBD2. The CDR3 runs 16 residues. V was pared by 5 bases and J by 1 base, with 10 bases of the junction left unmatched. CDR1 is MDHEN and CDR2 is SYDVKM in the germline V gene. The CDR3 loop reads CASSVQSGGWSYEQYF. The DNA of the CDR3 is TGTGCCAGCAGTGTCCAAAGCGGGGGCTGGTCCTACGAGCAGTACTTC. The full variable domain, rest sourced from reference TRBV28 and TRBJ2-7, is DVKVTQSSRYLVKRTGEKVFLECVQDMDHENMFWYRQDPGLGLRLIYFSYDVKMKEKGDIPEGYSVSREKKERFSLILESASTNQTSMYLCASSVQSGGWSYEQYFGPGTRLTVT.

V is TRBV5-1 and J is TRBJ2-5, with D perhaps TRBD2 (5 bases). CDR1 is SGHRS and CDR2 is YFSETQ in the germline V gene. V was pared by 4 bases and J by 5 bases, with 15 bases between. CDR3 length: 14 amino acids. The CDR3 DNA reads TGCGCCAGCAGCGCGGCCCTAGCTGGGGAGACCCAGTACTTC. As protein: CASSAALAGETQYF. The full variable domain, rest sourced from reference TRBV5-1 and TRBJ2-5, is KAGVTQTPRYLIKTRGQQVTLSCSPISGHRSVSWYQQTPGQGLQFLFEYFSETQRNKGNFPGRFSGRQFSNSRSEMNVSTLELGDSALYLCASSAALAGETQYFGPGTRLLVL.

The chain has TRBV6-5 and TRBJ2-7, with D possibly being TRBD2 (5 bases). V dropped 5 bases and J dropped 2 bases, with 13 bases sitting between them. The germline CDR1 and CDR2 sequences are MNHEY and SVGAGI. The CDR3 loop spans 14 amino acids. The DNA of the CDR3 is TGTGCCAGCAGTCGAATTCCCGGGACCTACGAGCAGTACTTC. Translating gives CASSRIPGTYEQYF.

In its sample, this clone was seen a few times. The chain has TRBV14 and TRBJ2-3; 8 positions agree with TRBD2. Germline V gene lookup returns CDR1 SGHDN and CDR2 FVKESK. The CDR3 totals 18 residues. Trimming at V came to 2 bases and at J to 1 base, leaving 11 bases not matched to a gene. In DNA, the CDR3 is TGTGCCAGCAGCCAAATCCCCTTCGGAGCGGGGGGCACAGATACGCAGTATTTT. This gives the protein CASSQIPFGAGGTDTQYF. Complete variable domain (other parts from reference TRBV14 and TRBJ2-3): EAGVTQFPSHSVIEKGQTVTLRCDPISGHDNLYWYRRVMGKEIKFLLHFVKESKQDESGMPNNRFLAERTGGTYSTLKVQPAELEDSGVYFCASSQIPFGAGGTDTQYFGPGTRLTVL.

V is TRBV15 and J is TRBJ2-7; 7 positions agree with TRBD2. CDR3 length: 16 amino acids. After removal of 0 bases from V and 2 bases from J, the junction contained 7 bases not matched to a gene. Germline V gene lookup returns CDR1 LNHNV and CDR2 YYDKDF (reference sequence). Written as DNA, the CDR3 is TGTGCCACCAGCAGAGATGGGCTAGCGGACACCTACGAGCAGTACTTC. This codes for CATSRDGLADTYEQYF.

In DNA, the CDR3 is TGTGCCAGCTTGAGTATCACAGATACGCAGTATTTT. This encodes CASLSITDTQYF. The chain has TRBV27 and TRBJ2-3; no reliable D call. Germline V gives CDR1 MNHEY, CDR2 SMNVEV (reference sequence). The CDR3 covers 12 residues. The V end was cut by 8 bases, the J end by 2 bases, with 8 bases between.

The chain links TRBV6-1 to TRBJ2-1; maybe TRBD2 (6 bases). Germline V CDR1 and CDR2: MNHNS, SASEGT. V lost 0 bases and J lost 1, with 7 bases in between. CDR3 length: 15 amino acids. CDR3 sequence reads: CASSEAAGSYNEQFF. CDR3 sequence (DNA): TGTGCCAGCAGTGAAGCGGCGGGGTCCTACAATGAGCAGTTCTTC.

This chain uses TRBV5-1 with TRBJ2-5, with TRBD1 identical over 7 bases. Looked up from germline, CDR1 is SGHRS and CDR2 is YFSETQ. V lost 4 bases, J lost 0 bases, and 0 bases stayed unmatched. CDR3 length: 13 residues. The CDR3 protein is CASSTGDQETQYF. CDR3 sequence (DNA): TGCGCCAGCAGCACAGGGGACCAAGAGACCCAGTACTTC.

This clone was recorded a few times. The chain links TRBV30 to TRBJ1-2; 7 bases fit TRBD1. The germline V gene encodes CDR1 GTSNPN and CDR2 SVGIG (reference sequence). Trimming removed 1 base from V and 3 bases from J; junction bases left unmatched: 5. This CDR3 region has 14 residues. CDR3 residues: CAWSEAGGYYGYTF. The CDR3 bases are TGTGCCTGGAGTGAGGCAGGGGGATACTATGGCTACACCTTC.

The chain employs TRBV10-3 and TRBJ2-7; 7 bases align to TRBD1. The CDR3 has 12 amino acids. The V and J ends lost 6 bases and 5 bases, in that order; junction bases with no gene match: 4. Looked up from germline, CDR1 is ENHRY and CDR2 is SYGVKD. CDR3 sequence: CAIRPTGNEQYF. The CDR3 DNA sequence: TGTGCCATCAGGCCGACAGGGAACGAGCAGTACTTC.

Turning to this clone: Germline is not matched at one junction end, which may reflect a read error. CDR3 amino acids: CASSAGERESFEQYF. The CDR3 nucleotides read TGTGCCAGCAGCGCCGGGGAGCGGGAGTCCTTCGAGCAGTACTTC. V gene TRBV6-5 combines with J gene TRBJ2-7; the match to TRBD2 covers 8 bases. The germline CDR1 and CDR2 sequences are MNHEY and SVGAGI. The length of the CDR3 is 15 residues.

V gene TRBV19 combines with J gene TRBJ1-2, with D possibly being TRBD1 (6 bases). V was trimmed by 0 bases and J by 4 bases, leaving 12 bases between them. Germline loops: CDR1 LNHDA, CDR2 SQIVND (reference sequence). The CDR3 length is 15 residues. CDR3 residues: CASSIDRGTTYGYTF. Written as DNA, the CDR3 is TGTGCCAGTAGTATAGATCGAGGGACAACCTATGGCTACACCTTC.

This clone was counted between two and nine times. This chain links TRBV5-6 with TRBJ2-1; D possibly corresponds to TRBD2 (6 bases). CDR1 is SGHDT and CDR2 is YYEEEE in the germline V gene. The V end lost 2 bases, the J end lost 6 bases, and 9 bases lay between the germline ends. CDR3 length equals 13 residues. The CDR3 DNA follows: TGTGCCAGCAGCTTCGGGGGTGGCAATGAGCAGTTCTTC. This encodes CASSFGGGNEQFF.

The rearrangement uses TRBV2 and TRBJ2-7; 7 bases line up with TRBD1. The CDR3 contains 13 residues. The trim removed 4 bases at V and 0 bases at J, leaving 0 bases unmatched. Germline V gene data show CDR1 as SNHLY and CDR2 as FYNNEI. CDR3 DNA: TGTGCCAGCAGTGGGACAGGCTCCTACGAGCAGTACTTC. This sequence encodes CASSGTGSYEQYF.

The sample holds a few counts of this clone. The chain combines TRBV19 with TRBJ1-4; 7 bases fit TRBD1. Germline V gives CDR1 LNHDA, CDR2 SQIVND (reference sequence). This CDR3 has 11 amino acids. V shed 6 bases, J shed 11 bases, and the junction held 3 bases outside the gene matches. The CDR3 DNA is TGTGCCAGTAGGGGACAGACTAAACTGTTTTTT. Translation gives CASRGQTKLFF.

This clone came up a few times. The chain combines TRBV7-9 with TRBJ1-4; TRBD1 agrees at 10 bases. The J segment lost 6 bases and the V segment lost 4 bases, leaving 5 bases of the junction unmatched. This CDR3 comprises 15 residues. Germline V gene lookup returns CDR1 SEHNR and CDR2 FQNEAQ (reference sequence). The CDR3 sequence: CASSSTGTGDEKLFF. The CDR3 nucleotides are TGTGCCAGCAGCTCAACCGGGACAGGGGATGAAAAACTGTTTTTT.

This clone was counted between two and nine times. J is TRBJ2-5 and V is TRBV19; TRBD2 is a possible D gene (6 bases). Germline-derived CDR1 and CDR2 are LNHDA and SQIVND (reference sequence). This CDR3 is 14 amino acids long. V was pared by 5 bases and J by 2 bases, with 12 bases between. The CDR3 DNA reads as TGTGCCAGTAGTTTTTCGGGGGATCAAGAGACCCAGTACTTC. This encodes CASSFSGDQETQYF. The variable domain in full, with the rest retrieved from reference TRBV19 and TRBJ2-5, is DGGITQSPKYLFRKEGQNVTLSCEQNLNHDAMYWYRQDPGQGLRLIYYSQIVNDFQKGDIAEGYSVSREKKESFPLTVTSAQKNPTAFYLCASSFSGDQETQYFGPGTRLLVL.

The rearrangement joins TRBV21-1 to TRBJ2-7; TRBD2 was called by the table and not checked on the DNA. TRBV21-1 corresponds to a pseudogene. The CDR3 extends over 17 amino acids. CDR3 amino acids: CASSKEIRSGSLDEQYF. The CDR3 bases are TGTGCCAGCAGCAAAGAGATCAGGAGCGGGAGTCTCGACGAGCAGTACTTC.